A single sample gave rise to the 13 T cell receptor beta chains below, sequenced in a study of T-cell memory formation after mild COVID-19. TCRdb reprocessed the 5' RACE reads via MiXCR and lists one record per CDR3 protein. The sample consists of 100,000 to 150,000 distinct CDR3 sequences, approximately 5.9% of them appearing once. Specimen: PBMCs or a T cell subset sorted from them (not recorded which). The receptors were sampled from an adult woman who had mild COVID-19 (a few samples of this study predate the infection). Cell type and time point are not known.

This clonotype came up many times. This chain joins TRBV2 and TRBJ2-1, with D uncertain. This CDR3 comprises 11 residues. Germline V CDR1 and CDR2: SNHLY, FYNNEI. With 3 bases removed from V and 9 bases from J, the gap between germline ends came to 6 bases. The DNA for the CDR3 is TGTGCCAGCAGTGATATGGGTGAGCAGTTCTTC. Translating gives CASSDMGEQFF.

In its sample, this clonotype was seen many times. The V and J genes are TRBV12-3 or TRBV12-4 and TRBJ2-7; the match to TRBD1 covers 10 bases. Trimming at V came to 6 bases and at J to 2 bases, leaving 4 bases not matched to a gene. The CDR3 covers 14 residues. The CDR3 DNA reads as TGTGCCAGCAGCGGGACAGGGGTTGCCTACGAGCAGTACTTC. Translating it yields CASSGTGVAYEQYF.

This chain joins TRBV4-1 and TRBJ2-1; tentatively, D is TRBD1 or TRBD2 (5 bases each). V was clipped by 4 bases and J by 9 bases, with 19 bases between them. The V gene's germline CDR1 is MGHRA and CDR2 YSYEKL. This CDR3 spans 15 amino acids. In DNA, the CDR3 is TGCGCCAGCAGCCGAGAGTCCTGGGACGGCATTGAGCAGTTCTTC. It specifies CASSRESWDGIEQFF.

The chain carries TRBV5-1 and TRBJ1-1; TRBD1 matches at 7 bases. The CDR3 has 16 amino acids. The V gene's germline CDR1 is SGHRS and CDR2 YFSETQ. V was pared by 0 bases and J by 1 base, with 6 bases of the junction left unmatched. The CDR3 DNA sequence: TGCGCCAGCAGCTTGGCAAAGACAGGGACGAACACTGAAGCTTTCTTT. Translated: CASSLAKTGTNTEAFF.

This clonotype appeared many times. The chain links TRBV10-3 to TRBJ2-5, with D tentatively TRBD1 or TRBD2 (5 bases each). CDR1 is ENHRY and CDR2 is SYGVKD in the germline V gene. The CDR3 runs 17 residues. V lost 6 bases to trimming and J lost 6 bases, with 26 bases between them. The CDR3 nucleotides are TGTGCCATCAGGCGGGCCTCGGAGCGGCATGGGACGCAGACCCAGTACTTC. Translation gives CAIRRASERHGTQTQYF.

The V call is TRBV5-4, the J call TRBJ1-2; D unresolved. CDR1 SGHNT and CDR2 YYREEE come from the germline V gene (reference sequence). CDR3 size: 14 residues. Trimming pared 0 bases from V and 3 bases from J, leaving 9 bases between. CDR3 sequence (DNA): TGTGCCAGCAGCTTGGCGGCCCGGGACTATGGCTACACCTTC. Its translation: CASSLAARDYGYTF. The whole variable domain, filled in from reference TRBV5-4 and TRBJ1-2, reads ETGVTQSPTHLIKTRGQQVTLRCSSQSGHNTVSWYQQALGQGPQFIFQYYREEENGRGNFPPRFSGLQFPNYSSELNVNALELDDSALYLCASSLAARDYGYTFGSGTRLTVV.

This clonotype was detected only a few times. The gene calls are TRBV3-1 and TRBJ1-5; D is undetermined. CDR1 is LGHDT, CDR2 YNNKEL, per germline (reference sequence). This CDR3 has 14 residues. V lost 0 bases and J lost 6, with 9 bases in between. The CDR3, as DNA: TGTGCCAGCAGCCAAGACGAAGGCGGTCAGCCCCAGCATTTT. This codes for CASSQDEGGQPQHF.

The chain uses TRBV12-3 or TRBV12-4 and TRBJ2-3; tentative D call: TRBD2 (7 bases). The CDR3 extends over 16 amino acids. V was trimmed by 1 base and J by 4 bases, leaving 15 bases between them. The CDR3 sequence is CASSLGGGGRADTQYF. The CDR3 DNA is TGTGCCAGCAGTTTAGGGGGAGGGGGTCGGGCAGATACGCAGTATTTT.

The rearrangement links TRBV3-1 to TRBJ2-3; D is ambiguous. Germline V gene lookup returns CDR1 LGHDT and CDR2 YNNKEL (reference sequence). Trimming pared 2 bases from V and 3 bases from J, leaving 9 bases between. The CDR3 has 14 amino acids. DNA for the CDR3: TGTGCCAGCAGCCAATATGCCATAACAGATACGCAGTATTTT. As protein: CASSQYAITDTQYF.

V and J are TRBV4-1 and TRBJ1-1; D might be TRBD1 (6 bases). Per germline, CDR1 MGHRA and CDR2 YSYEKL. V was pared by 3 bases and J by 11 bases, with 16 bases between. CDR3 size: 13 residues. The CDR3 region has the DNA TGCGCCAGCAGCCAGGGGGTACAGGGTCGGGCTTTCTTT. The encoded protein is CASSQGVQGRAFF.

The J gene is TRBJ1-1, the V gene TRBV24-1; TRBD1 aligns across 8 bases. This CDR3 has 15 amino acids. Germline values: CDR1 KGHDR, CDR2 SFDVKD. The J segment lost 3 bases and the V segment lost 6 bases, leaving 8 bases of the junction unmatched. This CDR3 reads CATSRTGSMDTEAFF. CDR3 in DNA: TGTGCCACCAGTCGGACAGGGTCGATGGACACTGAAGCTTTCTTT.

The chain couples TRBV20-1 to TRBJ1-6, with TRBD1 as a possible D gene (6 bases). Deletions cut 1 base from V and 8 bases from J, with 12 bases between. Germline lookup yields CDR1 DFQATT and CDR2 SNEGSKA (reference sequence). The CDR3 is 14 residues long. The CDR3 here is CSARADRTHSPLHF. In DNA, the CDR3 is TGCAGTGCTAGAGCAGACAGGACCCATTCACCCCTCCACTTT.

This clonotype was observed a few times. The chain has TRBV6-2 or TRBV6-3 and TRBJ2-2; D could derive from TRBD1 or TRBD2 (5 bases each). CDR1 and CDR2 from the germline V gene are MNHEY and SVGEGT. V dropped 2 bases and J dropped 3 bases, with 7 bases sitting between them. The CDR3 covers 14 residues. The CDR3, as DNA: TGTGCCAGCAGTTACGGGACCTACACCGGGGAGCTGTTTTTT. Residues: CASSYGTYTGELFF.